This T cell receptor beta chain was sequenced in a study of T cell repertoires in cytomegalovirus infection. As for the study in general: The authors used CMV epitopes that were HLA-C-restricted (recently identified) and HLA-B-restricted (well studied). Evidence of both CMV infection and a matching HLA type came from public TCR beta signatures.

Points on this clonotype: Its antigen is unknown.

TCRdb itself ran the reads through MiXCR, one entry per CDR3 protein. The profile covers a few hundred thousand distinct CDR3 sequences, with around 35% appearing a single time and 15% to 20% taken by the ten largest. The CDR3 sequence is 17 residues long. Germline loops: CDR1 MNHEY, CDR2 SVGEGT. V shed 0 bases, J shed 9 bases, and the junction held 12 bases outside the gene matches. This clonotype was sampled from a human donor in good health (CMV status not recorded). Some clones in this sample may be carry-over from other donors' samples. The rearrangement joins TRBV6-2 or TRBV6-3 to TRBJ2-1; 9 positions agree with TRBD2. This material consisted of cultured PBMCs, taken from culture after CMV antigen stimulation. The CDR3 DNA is TGTGCCAGCAGTTACTCGATTCTCTCCGGACTAGCGAGTGAGCAGTTCTTC. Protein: CASSYSILSGLASEQFF.